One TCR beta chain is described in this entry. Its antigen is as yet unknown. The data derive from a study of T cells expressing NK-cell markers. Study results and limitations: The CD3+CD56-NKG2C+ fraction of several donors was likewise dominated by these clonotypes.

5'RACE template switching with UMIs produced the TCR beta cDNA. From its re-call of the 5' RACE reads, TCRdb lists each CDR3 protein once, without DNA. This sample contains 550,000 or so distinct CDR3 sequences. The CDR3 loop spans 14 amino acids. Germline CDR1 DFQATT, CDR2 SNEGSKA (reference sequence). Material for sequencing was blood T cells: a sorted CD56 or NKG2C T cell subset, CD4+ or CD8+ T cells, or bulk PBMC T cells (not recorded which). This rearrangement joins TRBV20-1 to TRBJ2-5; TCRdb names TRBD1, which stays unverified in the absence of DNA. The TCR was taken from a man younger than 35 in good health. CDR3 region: CSARSGQPQETQYF.